The rows below give T cell receptor beta chains drawn from one sample of a study of metastatic and nonmetastatic thyroid tumors. MiXCR reprocessed the PCR reads for TCRdb. The sample holds 23,000 or so clones, 28% seen once. The sample comprised tumor tissue. All receptors derive from a male donor with papillary thyroid cancer or a benign thyroid nodule (not recorded which). Some clones in this sample may be carry-over from other donors' samples. Both conserved end residues are part of each CDR3. A D gene is named only where the DNA matches it firmly. A clone size is listed for some rows: how often the clone was seen (once, few, many), or a class if it is expanded.

>many|TRBJ1-1|TRBV28|NA
TGTGCCAGCAGCGGCCGACCCCCAGGGTATAGCACTGAAGCTTTCTTT
CASSGRPPGYSTEAFF
>NA|TRBJ2-7|TRBV2|NA
TGTGCCAGCAGTGAGTTGGCCTACGAGCAGTACTTC
CASSELAYEQYF
>NA|TRBJ2-7|TRBV9|NA
TGTGCCAGCAGCCCCCGAGCGAATTCCTACGAGCAGTACTTC
CASSPRANSYEQYF
>many|TRBJ2-3|TRBV20-1|NA
TGCAGTGCTCCGTCGATCCCTAGCACAGATACGCAGTATTTT
CSAPSIPSTDTQYF
>NA|TRBJ1-6|TRBV5-1|NA
TGCGCCAGCAGCTTGCGGATACCGTCCACCTATAATTCACCCCTCCACTTT
CASSLRIPSTYNSPLHF
>many|TRBJ1-5|TRBV27|NA
TGTGCCAGCAGTTTTGGGGCAGCCTCCCCCCAGCATTTT
CASSFGAASPQHF
>NA|TRBJ1-1|TRBV6-1|NA
TGTGCCAGCAGAGGGACCGCGCGGACTGAAGCTTTCTTT
CASRGTARTEAFF
>NA|TRBJ2-5|TRBV9|NA
TGTTCCAGCAGCGTACGTGCCCTGGGAGAGACCCAGTACTTC
CSSSVRALGETQYF
>many|TRBJ2-5|TRBV9|NA
TGTGCCAGCAGCGTAGGGTGGGGCGCAGAAGAGACCCAGTACTTC
CASSVGWGAEETQYF
>many|TRBJ1-3|TRBV29-1|NA
TGCAGCGCAGGAGCATCTGGAAACACCATATATTTT
CSAGASGNTIYF
>NA|TRBJ2-7|TRBV2|NA
TGTGCCAGCAGTGGGGGGGTGGGCTACGAGCAGTACTTC
CASSGGVGYEQYF
>once|TRBJ2-6|TRBV7-2|NA
TGTGCCAGCACACTACTAAGCTCTGGGGCCAACGTCCTGACTTTC
CASTLLSSGANVLTF
>few|TRBJ2-3|TRBV28|NA
TGTGCCAGCAGTCCCAGGGGCACAGATACGCAGTATTTT
CASSPRGTDTQYF
>many|TRBJ2-3|TRBV27|NA
TGTGCCAGCAGTTTTCTATCGCTAGGGGGTGTCGCAGATACGCAGTATTTT
CASSFLSLGGVADTQYF
>NA|TRBJ2-7|TRBV7-6|TRBD1
TGTGCCAGCATCCCGCCGGGACAGGCGGGTGAGCAGTACTTC
CASIPPGQAGEQYF
>NA|TRBJ1-2|TRBV28|NA
TGTGCCAGCAGCCCGGGGGATAAGGACTATGGCTACACCTTC
CASSPGDKDYGYTF
>NA|TRBJ2-7|TRBV6-1|TRBD2
TGTGCCAGCAGTGAAACTAGCGGGAGCTCCTACGAGCAGTACTTC
CASSETSGSSYEQYF
>NA|TRBJ2-7|TRBV5-6|NA
TGTGCCAGCAGCTTGTTTGGGACCGGGAGCTCCTACGAGCAGTACTTC
CASSLFGTGSSYEQYF
>many|TRBJ1-4|TRBV7-9|NA
TGTGCCAGCAGCTTTGAACAGGCCACTGAAAAACTGTTTTTT
CASSFEQATEKLFF
>many|TRBJ1-1|TRBV20-1|NA
TGCAGTGCTAGTTGGGGGAACACTGAAGCTTTCTTT
CSASWGNTEAFF
>NA|TRBJ1-2|TRBV4-2|NA
TGTGCCAGCAGCCAAGACGGGGGCGACGGGGATGGCTACACCTTC
CASSQDGGDGDGYTF
>medium-sized|TRBJ2-1|TRBV6-4|NA
TGTGCCAGCAGTGACTCTGACCACAATGAGCAGTTCTTC
CASSDSDHNEQFF
>NA|TRBJ1-1|TRBV19|NA
TGTGCCAGTAGTCTACTTGCGGGTACCGAGGCTTTCTTT
CASSLLAGTEAFF
>many|TRBJ2-5|TRBV12-3/TRBV12-4|TRBD2
TGTGCCAGCACCAGGACTAGCGGGAGAGAGACCCAGTACTTC
CASTRTSGRETQYF
>many|TRBJ2-4|TRBV19|NA
TGTGCCAGTAGTACAGGTCTAGCCAAAAACATTCAGTACTTC
CASSTGLAKNIQYF
>NA|TRBJ2-1|TRBV19|TRBD2
TGTGCCAGTAGCGGGGCGCGGGGGGCGGGAGAGCAGTCCTTC
CASSGARGAGEQSF
>medium-sized|TRBJ2-6|TRBV7-3|NA
TGTGCCAGCAGCTTAATACGGACAGCTGGGGCCAACGTCCTGACTTTC
CASSLIRTAGANVLTF
>NA|TRBJ1-1|TRBV3-1|NA
TGTGCCAGCAGCCAAGATGTTGGGGGCACTGAAGCTTTCTTT
CASSQDVGGTEAFF
>many|TRBJ2-1|TRBV30|TRBD2
TGTGCCTGGAAGCTGGGACTAGCGAACAATGAGCAGTTCTTC
CAWKLGLANNEQFF
>many|TRBJ2-7|TRBV19|NA
TGTGCCAGTAGTCACCAGGGTACTTGGTACGAGCAGTACTTC
CASSHQGTWYEQYF
>NA|TRBJ2-5|TRBV10-2|NA
TGCGCCAGCAGTGAGTCCACGGGGGGCGGGGAGACCCAGTACTTC
CASSESTGGGETQYF
>NA|TRBJ1-2|TRBV20-1|NA
TGCAGTGCTAGAACCGGAAGCTATGGCTACACCTTC
CSARTGSYGYTF
>NA|TRBJ1-4|TRBV19|NA
TGTGCCACGGGCAGCTTAAATGAAAAACTGTTTTTT
CATGSLNEKLFF